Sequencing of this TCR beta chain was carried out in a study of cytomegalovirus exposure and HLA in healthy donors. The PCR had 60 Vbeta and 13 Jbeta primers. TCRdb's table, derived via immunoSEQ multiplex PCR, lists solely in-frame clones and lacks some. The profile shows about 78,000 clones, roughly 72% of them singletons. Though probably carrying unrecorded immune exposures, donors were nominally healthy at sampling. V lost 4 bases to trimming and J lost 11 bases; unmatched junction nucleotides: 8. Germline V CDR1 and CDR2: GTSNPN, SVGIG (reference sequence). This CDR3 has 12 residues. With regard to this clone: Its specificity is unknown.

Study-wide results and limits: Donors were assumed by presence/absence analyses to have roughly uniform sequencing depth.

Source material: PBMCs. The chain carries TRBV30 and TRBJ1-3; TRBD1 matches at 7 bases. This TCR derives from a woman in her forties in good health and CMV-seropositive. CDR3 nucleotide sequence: TGTGCCTGGACATATTACAGGGGTCCCATATATTTT. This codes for CAWTYYRGPIYF.